This entry lists 30 T cell receptor beta chains sequenced from one sample in a study of blood T cell repertoires in COVID-19. Here immunoSEQ multiplex PCR was the method, and the copy in TCRdb shows in-frame clones only, minus some. The table records some 83,000 clones, 70% to 90% of them present only once. Sequencing was carried out using peripheral blood. These TCRs come from an elderly man with active or convalescent COVID-19.

The chain combines TRBV30 with TRBJ1-4, with 8 bases lining up with TRBD1. Trimming removed 1 base from V and 8 bases from J; junction bases left unmatched: 6. The CDR3 contains 14 residues. In germline, CDR1 is GTSNPN, CDR2 SVGIG (reference sequence). The chain's CDR3 is CAWSDPGGTEKLFF. In nucleotides, the CDR3 is TGTGCCTGGAGTGATCCAGGGGGCACCGAAAAACTGTTTTTT.

The chain is built from TRBV19 and TRBJ1-4, with D unclear. Germline-derived CDR1 and CDR2 are LNHDA and SQIVND (reference sequence). The V end lost 7 bases, the J end lost 0 bases, and 18 bases lay between the germline ends. There are 17 residues in the CDR3. The CDR3: CASMASPYTATNEKLFF. The CDR3 bases are TGTGCCAGTATGGCGTCACCTTATACAGCAACTAATGAAAAACTGTTTTTT.

The chain has TRBV19 and TRBJ1-5; 8 bases map to TRBD1. This CDR3 comprises 15 residues. CDR1 and CDR2 from the germline V gene are LNHDA and SQIVND (reference sequence). With 1 base clipped from V and 6 bases from J, the junction kept 5 bases outside the gene matches. CDR3: CASSIADRAGQPQHF. The CDR3 DNA is TGTGCCAGTAGTATAGCGGACAGGGCAGGTCAGCCCCAGCATTTT.

The chain couples TRBV6-1 to TRBJ1-1, with D maybe TRBD1 (6 bases). CDR3 length: 12 residues. From germline, CDR1 is MNHNS and CDR2 SASEGT. With 6 bases removed from V and 10 bases from J, the gap between germline ends came to 15 bases. The CDR3 protein is CASRSVEGGAFF. CDR3 bases: TGTGCCAGCAGGTCTGTGGAAGGGGGAGCTTTCTTT.

The chain couples TRBV19 to TRBJ2-1; D may be TRBD1 (6 bases). The length of the CDR3 is 16 residues. The ends were cut back, 5 bases at V and 6 bases at J, with 20 bases in the middle. The V gene's germline CDR1 is LNHDA and CDR2 SQIVND (reference sequence). CDR3 protein: CASSLGRGEKPNEQFF. DNA of the CDR3: TGTGCCAGTAGTTTAGGCAGGGGCGAAAAACCCAATGAGCAGTTCTTC.

The V call is TRBV19, the J call TRBJ2-2; TRBD2 matches at 9 bases. V was clipped by 5 bases and J by 4 bases; unmatched bases: 11. Germline V gene sequence: CDR1 LNHDA, CDR2 SQIVND (reference sequence). The CDR3 is 17 amino acids. CDR3 in amino acids: CASSFGGRGGPTGELFF. CDR3 nucleotide sequence: TGTGCCAGTAGTTTTGGGGGGCGGGGGGGGCCCACCGGGGAGCTGTTTTTT.

This chain joins TRBV10-3 and TRBJ1-1; TRBD1 is a possible D gene (5 bases). The CDR3 has 14 amino acids. Trimming took 6 bases from V and 0 from J, leaving 11 bases between them. Looked up from germline, CDR1 is ENHRY and CDR2 is SYGVKD. CDR3 protein: CAISTGNLNTEAFF. The CDR3 DNA follows: TGTGCCATCAGCACAGGAAATCTGAACACTGAAGCTTTCTTT.

The DNA of the CDR3 is TGTGCCTGGAGTGTACTGCCGGGGGCCGGGGAGCTGTTTTTT. As protein: CAWSVLPGAGELFF. The chain employs TRBV30 and TRBJ2-2; a possible D gene is TRBD2 (6 bases). V lost 0 bases to trimming and J lost 6 bases, with 11 bases between them. There are 14 residues in the CDR3. The germline V gene encodes CDR1 GTSNPN and CDR2 SVGIG (reference sequence).

This clone has just a few counts. The rearrangement uses TRBV7-8 and TRBJ2-7; 12 bases align to TRBD1. This CDR3 contains 15 residues. CDR1 and CDR2 (germline): SGHVS, FQNEAQ. V was pared by 0 bases and J by 6 bases, with 3 bases of the junction left unmatched. CDR3 residues: CASSLAGTGGTEQYV. CDR3 coding DNA: TGTGCCAGCAGCTTAGCTGGGACAGGGGGCACCGAGCAGTACGTC.

This chain connects TRBV28 to TRBJ2-5, with 9 bases lining up with TRBD2. Germline loops: CDR1 MDHEN, CDR2 SYDVKM. Germline trimming cut 8 bases from V and 4 bases from J; bases unmatched to any gene: 5. The CDR3 spans 13 residues. CDR3 DNA sequence: TGTGCCAGCTCGCGGGGGGGCCGAGAGACCCAGTACTTC. Translating gives CASSRGGRETQYF.

The V and J genes are TRBV19 and TRBJ1-6, with 7 positions matching TRBD1. This CDR3 is 18 amino acids long. Trimming removed 5 bases from V and 3 bases from J; junction bases left unmatched: 13. CDR1 is LNHDA and CDR2 is SQIVND in the germline V gene (reference sequence). The CDR3 region is CASSPSRANRGYNSPLHF. The CDR3 DNA follows: TGTGCCAGTAGTCCGAGTCGGGCAAACAGGGGCTATAATTCACCCCTCCACTTT.

The rearrangement links TRBV28 to TRBJ1-5; 8 nucleotides match TRBD1. This CDR3 contains 14 residues. Per germline, CDR1 MDHEN and CDR2 SYDVKM. Losses at the gene ends were 6 bases for V and 0 bases for J; bases not matched to a gene: 1. The CDR3 DNA sequence: TGTGCCAGCAGAACAGGGGGTAGCAATCAGCCCCAGCATTTT. Its protein is CASRTGGSNQPQHF. Full variable domain (outside the CDR3, taken from reference TRBV28 and TRBJ1-5): DVKVTQSSRYLVKRTGEKVFLECVQDMDHENMFWYRQDPGLGLRLIYFSYDVKMKEKGDIPEGYSVSREKKERFSLILESASTNQTSMYLCASRTGGSNQPQHFGDGTRLSIL.

This chain joins TRBV28 and TRBJ1-2, with TRBD1 matching over 7 bases. The CDR3 totals 14 residues. Germline V gene data show CDR1 as MDHEN and CDR2 as SYDVKM. The J segment lost 0 bases and the V segment lost 7 bases, leaving 5 bases of the junction unmatched. The CDR3 protein is CASTGQAANYGYTF. The CDR3 DNA reads as TGTGCCAGCACCGGACAGGCAGCTAACTATGGCTACACCTTC.

V and J are TRBV19 and TRBJ2-2, with TRBD1 matching over 10 bases. Germline CDR1 reads LNHDA; CDR2 reads SQIVND (reference sequence). This CDR3 spans 15 amino acids. V shed 6 bases and J 6 bases; nucleotides not matched to a gene: 7. The CDR3, as DNA: TGTGCCAGTAGCACCGACAGGGGGCGGTCCGGGGAGCTGTTTTTT. Encoded protein: CASSTDRGRSGELFF. Variable domain in full (rest from reference TRBV19 and TRBJ2-2): DGGITQSPKYLFRKEGQNVTLSCEQNLNHDAMYWYRQDPGQGLRLIYYSQIVNDFQKGDIAEGYSVSREKKESFPLTVTSAQKNPTAFYLCASSTDRGRSGELFFGEGSRLTVL.

A few counts support this clone. The chain employs TRBV21-1 and TRBJ1-6; the listed D gene, TRBD1, was not tested against the DNA. TRBV21-1 is flagged as a pseudogene. This CDR3 has 14 residues. Here the CDR3 reads CASSSQQVVSPLHF. CDR3 coding DNA: TGTGCCAGCAGCAGTCAACAGGTTGTTTCACCCCTCCACTTT.

Concerning this clone itself: The germline gene is not matched at one end of the junction; a read error may be the cause. J is TRBJ1-2 and V is TRBV19, with 7 bases matching TRBD1. The germline gives CDR1 LNHDA, CDR2 SQIVND (reference sequence). The CDR3 consists of 15 residues. CDR3 residues: CASSMNGQERYGFTF. In DNA, the CDR3 is TGTGCCAGTAGTATGAACGGACAGGAACGCTATGGCTTCACCTTC.

The V call is TRBV19, the J call TRBJ1-2; TRBD1 might be the D (6 bases). Germline CDR1 reads LNHDA; CDR2 reads SQIVND (reference sequence). V gave up 6 bases and J gave up 0 bases, with 20 bases separating them. CDR3 size: 17 residues. DNA for the CDR3: TGTGCCAGTAGAACCACCCGGACAGCAACACCTAACTATGGCTACACCTTC. Translated: CASRTTRTATPNYGYTF.

This chain links TRBV23-1 with TRBJ2-7; a weak D match, TRBD1 (6 bases). TRBV23-1 is recorded as an ORF, its role being uncertain. This CDR3 contains 15 residues. The germline V and J ends were trimmed by 2 bases and 12 bases, with 23 bases remaining between them. CDR3 in DNA: TGCGCCAGCAGTCAAGCCCAGGGGACCGATTCCCTGAGGTACGTC. Translating gives CASSQAQGTDSLRYV.

This clone came up once. This sequence joins TRBV27 and TRBJ1-1; the D is unclear. Germline V gene sequence: CDR1 MNHEY, CDR2 SMNVEV (reference sequence). V lost 5 bases, J lost 0 bases, and 7 bases lay in between. CDR3 size: 13 residues. The CDR3 DNA reads as TGTGCCAGCAGTACCAGATTGAACACTGAAGCTTTCTTT. Its protein product is CASSTRLNTEAFF.

The chain carries TRBV19 and TRBJ2-5; a weak D match, TRBD1 (5 bases). Trimming stripped 3 bases from V and 4 bases from J, with 21 bases between. The CDR3 is 17 amino acids. Germline values: CDR1 LNHDA, CDR2 SQIVND (reference sequence). CDR3 protein: CASSITTNQGRGETQYF. Here the CDR3 DNA reads TGTGCCAGTAGTATCACCACTAACCAGGGTAGGGGAGAGACCCAGTACTTC. Complete variable domain (other parts from reference TRBV19 and TRBJ2-5): DGGITQSPKYLFRKEGQNVTLSCEQNLNHDAMYWYRQDPGQGLRLIYYSQIVNDFQKGDIAEGYSVSREKKESFPLTVTSAQKNPTAFYLCASSITTNQGRGETQYFGPGTRLLVL.

This chain connects TRBV27 to TRBJ1-4, with 9 bases fitting TRBD1. CDR1 and CDR2 (germline): MNHEY, SMNVEV (reference sequence). The V and J ends lost 5 bases and 5 bases, in that order; junction bases with no gene match: 6. The CDR3 has 15 residues. The CDR3 reads CASSTYGTGNEKLFF. DNA of the CDR3: TGTGCCAGCAGTACCTATGGGACAGGGAATGAAAAACTGTTTTTT.

The rearrangement uses TRBV7-9 and TRBJ1-4; perhaps TRBD1 as D (6 bases). Germline V CDR1 and CDR2: SEHNR, FQNEAQ (reference sequence). The CDR3 sequence is 14 residues long. V lost 10 bases, J lost 2 bases, and 14 bases lay in between. CDR3 coding DNA: TGTGCCACCGGACAGTTTGCGACTAATGAAAAACTGTTTTTT. This encodes CATGQFATNEKLFF.

J is TRBJ2-7 and V is TRBV6-1; 8 bases align to TRBD1. V trimming: 0 bases; J trimming: 6 bases; junction bases outside the gene matches: 4. This CDR3 comprises 14 residues. Germline CDR1 MNHNS, CDR2 SASEGT. The CDR3 coding sequence is TGTGCCAGCAGTGAAGCCCCACAGGGGGGCGAGCAGTACGTC. It encodes CASSEAPQGGEQYV.

V usage is TRBV24-1 and J usage is TRBJ2-1; TRBD1 is a possible D gene (6 bases). Germline CDR1 KGHDR, CDR2 SFDVKD. Trimming took off 0 bases at V and 2 bases at J, with 10 bases between the two ends. CDR3 length: 16 residues. This CDR3 reads CATSDLDAGAYNEQFF. DNA of the CDR3: TGTGCCACCAGTGATTTGGACGCAGGGGCCTACAATGAGCAGTTCTTC.

The chain employs TRBV19 and TRBJ1-6, with 8 bases aligning to TRBD1. The CDR3 covers 16 residues. Germline lookup yields CDR1 LNHDA and CDR2 SQIVND (reference sequence). The V gene end was trimmed by 7 bases and the J gene end by 0 bases; junction bases not matched to a gene: 5. This CDR3 is CASTGQASSYNSPLHF. The CDR3 region has the DNA TGTGCCAGTACGGGACAGGCAAGCTCCTATAATTCACCCCTCCACTTT.

The CDR3 region is CAWSPTSGPYQETQYF. The CDR3 region has the DNA TGTGCCTGGAGTCCTACTAGCGGGCCATACCAAGAGACCCAGTACTTC. This chain links TRBV30 with TRBJ2-5; the match to TRBD2 covers 9 bases. This CDR3 comprises 16 residues. Germline V CDR1 and CDR2: GTSNPN, SVGIG (reference sequence). V shed 2 bases and J 0 bases; nucleotides not matched to a gene: 7. Variable domain in full (rest from reference TRBV30 and TRBJ2-5): SQTIHQWPATLVQPVGSPLSLECTVEGTSNPNLYWYRQAAGRGLQLLFYSVGIGQISSEVPQNLSASRPQDRQFILSSKKLLLSDSGFYLCAWSPTSGPYQETQYFGPGTRLLVL.

The genes are TRBV4-1 and TRBJ2-3, with D unclear. The V gene lost 3 bases and the J gene lost 5 bases, with 12 bases spanning the gap. The CDR3 contains 14 residues. Germline V CDR1 and CDR2: MGHRA, YSYEKL. In DNA form, the CDR3 reads TGCGCCAGCAGCCATGACTCGCGCCAAGATACGCAGTATTTT. Protein: CASSHDSRQDTQYF.

The rearrangement links TRBV7-9 to TRBJ2-5; 9 bases agree with TRBD2. CDR1 and CDR2 (germline): SEHNR, FQNEAQ (reference sequence). V lost 11 bases, J lost 4 bases, and 8 bases stayed unmatched. The CDR3 loop spans 13 amino acids. Here the CDR3 DNA reads TGTGCCCTGCGGCTAGCGGGGAGAGAGACCCAGTACTTC. Protein product: CALRLAGRETQYF.

The chain links TRBV28 to TRBJ1-5; 8 bases fit TRBD1. Germline trimming cut 7 bases from V and 3 bases from J; bases unmatched to any gene: 11. The CDR3 extends over 16 amino acids. Germline V gene sequence: CDR1 MDHEN, CDR2 SYDVKM. CDR3 sequence: CASITGGEGTNQPQHF. The CDR3 DNA follows: TGTGCCAGCATTACAGGGGGGGAGGGAACCAATCAGCCCCAGCATTTT. Full variable domain (outside the CDR3, taken from reference TRBV28 and TRBJ1-5): DVKVTQSSRYLVKRTGEKVFLECVQDMDHENMFWYRQDPGLGLRLIYFSYDVKMKEKGDIPEGYSVSREKKERFSLILESASTNQTSMYLCASITGGEGTNQPQHFGDGTRLSIL.

The chain has TRBV7-6 and TRBJ1-3, with 7 nucleotides matching TRBD1. The CDR3 length is 20 residues. Looked up from germline, CDR1 is SGHVS and CDR2 is FNYEAQ. The J segment lost 1 base and the V segment lost 2 bases, leaving 17 bases of the junction unmatched. This CDR3 reads CASSLRTRDSRILSGNTIYF. The CDR3 DNA reads as TGTGCCAGCAGCTTACGGACCCGGGACAGCCGAATATTATCTGGAAACACCATATATTTT.